Below are 21 T cell receptor beta chains sequenced from a single sample in a study of blood T cells in healthy people across ages (dated by TCRdb to 2015 to 2017). Library creation used 5' RACE. Sequencing was carried out with an Illumina HiSeq 2500. A second PCR of about 7 to 12 cycles was run with a J-beta primer mix and a sample-barcoded 5' primer. TCRdb trimmed public reads at Q25 via fastp, called clones via MiXCR and kept in-frame beta chains. Here each entry gathers all rows of one CDR3 protein and keeps the most common genes and DNA. The table for this sample lists around 870,000 distinct CDR3 sequences; about 28% of them were counted only once. Of the sample, 17% is held by the ten largest clones. The sequenced sample was blood. The receptors originated from a woman older than 75 in good health.

Many counts were recorded for this clonotype. V usage is TRBV24-1 and J usage is TRBJ2-3; the D gene could be TRBD1 or TRBD2 (6 bases each). CDR1 is KGHDR, CDR2 SFDVKD, per germline. Trimming took off 5 bases at V and 7 bases at J, with 15 bases between the two ends. This CDR3 region has 14 residues. The CDR3 here is CATSAEGVLNTQYF. As DNA, the CDR3 is TGTGCCACCAGTGCGGAGGGGGTATTGAATACGCAGTATTTT.

The chain uses TRBV5-1 and TRBJ2-2; TRBD1 matches 11 bases. V trimming: 6 bases; J trimming: 2 bases; junction bases outside the gene matches: 6. The length of the CDR3 is 16 residues. The germline V gene encodes CDR1 SGHRS and CDR2 YFSETQ. The chain's CDR3 is CASTGQGVPNTGELFF. The CDR3 bases are TGCGCCAGCACGGGACAGGGGGTTCCTAACACCGGGGAGCTGTTTTTT.

J is TRBJ1-2 and V is TRBV29-1, with D maybe TRBD1 (5 bases). This CDR3 comprises 14 residues. Deletions cut 0 bases from V and 4 bases from J, with 12 bases between. The germline V gene encodes CDR1 SQVTM and CDR2 ANQGSEA. The CDR3 nucleotides read TGCAGCGTTGAAGATCGGGGGGATGGCTATGGCTACACCTTC. Protein product: CSVEDRGDGYGYTF.

As concerns this clonotype: At one of its ends the junction is not consistent with the germline gene, which may arise from a read error. J is TRBJ1-6 and V is TRBV5-1, with D perhaps matching TRBD1 (5 bases). Per germline, CDR1 SGHRS and CDR2 YFSETQ. The CDR3 length is 15 residues. The CDR3 region is CASSLAQGVGSPPHF. CDR3 DNA: TGCGCCAGCAGCTTGGCCCAGGGTGTAGGGTCACCCCCCCACTTT. The variable domain in full, completed from reference TRBV5-1 and TRBJ1-6, reads KAGVTQTPRYLIKTRGQQVTLSCSPISGHRSVSWYQQTPGQGLQFLFEYFSETQRNKGNFPGRFSGRQFSNSRSEMNVSTLELGDSALYLCASSLAQGVGSPPHFGNGTRLTVT.

This sequence joins TRBV28 and TRBJ2-3; D possibly corresponds to TRBD2 (5 bases). This CDR3 region has 15 residues. Germline V CDR1 and CDR2: MDHEN, SYDVKM. Trimming took off 3 bases at V and 0 bases at J, with 10 bases between the two ends. In DNA, the CDR3 is TGTGCCAGCAGTTTGTACACGGGAAGCACAGATACGCAGTATTTT. It is translated as CASSLYTGSTDTQYF.

The CDR3 loop reads CASSFRATTNTGELFF. In nucleotides, the CDR3 is TGTGCCAGCAGTTTTAGAGCTACCACGAACACCGGGGAGCTGTTTTTT. The rearrangement links TRBV12-3 or TRBV12-4 to TRBJ2-2; no reliable D call. The CDR3 is 16 residues long. Trimming left V 3 bases short and J 0 bases short, with 11 bases between.

This clonotype was picked up many times. This chain links TRBV27 with TRBJ2-4; no firm D call. Trimming cost V 3 bases and J 2 bases, with 11 bases left between them. There are 15 residues in the CDR3. The germline gives CDR1 MNHEY, CDR2 SMNVEV (reference sequence). The CDR3 nucleotides read TGTGCCAGCAGTTTTTCGACCGAGACCAAAAACATTCAGTACTTC. Amino acid sequence: CASSFSTETKNIQYF.

This clonotype was counted ten times or more. The V gene is TRBV6-2 or TRBV6-3, the J gene TRBJ2-1, with TRBD2 identical over 9 bases. V lost 4 bases to trimming and J lost 4 bases; unmatched junction nucleotides: 5. The CDR3 extends over 15 amino acids. Germline CDR1 is MNHEY and CDR2 is SVGEGT. CDR3 DNA sequence: TGTGCCAGCAGTTTGATGGGACTAGCTTACAATGAGCAGTTCTTC. Translation gives CASSLMGLAYNEQFF.

This clonotype occurred many times. V usage is TRBV25-1 and J usage is TRBJ2-7; 15 nucleotides match TRBD2. This CDR3 has 16 amino acids. The trim removed 5 bases at V and 6 bases at J, leaving 8 bases unmatched. The V gene's germline CDR1 is MGHDK and CDR2 SYGVNS. CDR3 sequence reads: CASSQGLAGGYFEQYF. CDR3 sequence (DNA): TGTGCCAGCAGTCAGGGACTAGCGGGGGGTTATTTCGAGCAGTACTTC.

This clonotype was detected only a few times. The rearrangement uses TRBV12-3 or TRBV12-4 and TRBJ1-5; D perhaps matches TRBD1 (6 bases). Trimming stripped 3 bases from V and 7 bases from J, with 10 bases between. This CDR3 is 13 amino acids long. The CDR3 nucleotides read TGTGCCAGCAGTTTTGCAGGGGCCCAGCCCCAGCATTTT. Its translation is CASSFAGAQPQHF.

Comments on this clonotype: This sequence may be a read error, since a much larger clone differs from it by one base. V and J are TRBV11-2 and TRBJ2-1; the match to TRBD2 covers 9 bases. Germline lookup yields CDR1 SGHAT and CDR2 FQNNGV. Trimming cost V 1 base and J 10 bases; bases outside gene matches: 17. The CDR3 runs 18 residues. The chain's CDR3 is CASSLVRVVGGGDYEQFF. The CDR3 nucleotides are TGTGCCAGCAGCTTAGTTCGGGTAGTAGGCGGGGGGGACTACGAGCAGTTCTTC.

This clonotype has ten or more counts. The chain combines TRBV25-1 with TRBJ2-5; D may be TRBD1 or TRBD2 (5 bases each). In germline, CDR1 is MGHDK, CDR2 SYGVNS. Deletions cut 1 base from V and 2 bases from J, with 8 bases between. CDR3 length: 14 amino acids. This chain's CDR3 is CASSEFGGQETQYF. The CDR3 nucleotides are TGTGCCAGCAGTGAATTTGGGGGACAAGAGACCCAGTACTTC.

The CDR3 reads CASSFTSGGEQETQYF. In DNA form, the CDR3 reads TGTGCCAGCAGCTTTACTAGCGGGGGAGAGCAAGAGACCCAGTACTTC. The V call is TRBV5-6, the J call TRBJ2-5; 11 bases are shared with TRBD2. J gave up 2 bases and V 2 bases, and 5 bases lay outside the gene matches. From germline, CDR1 is SGHDT and CDR2 YYEEEE. The CDR3 has 16 residues.

V gene TRBV28 combines with J gene TRBJ1-2; D is perhaps TRBD1 (5 bases). The CDR3 is 15 residues long. Germline V CDR1 and CDR2: MDHEN, SYDVKM. V gave up 2 bases and J gave up 4 bases, with 14 bases separating them. The chain's CDR3 is CASSLGAGLGYGYTF. CDR3 sequence (DNA): TGTGCCAGCAGTTTAGGTGCAGGGTTGGGCTATGGCTACACCTTC.

This clonotype was detected many times. The rearrangement joins TRBV5-1 to TRBJ2-5, with D possibly being TRBD2 (7 bases). Germline V lookup: CDR1 SGHRS, CDR2 YFSETQ. The V gene lost 4 bases and the J gene lost 4 bases, with 14 bases spanning the gap. The CDR3 consists of 14 residues. The CDR3 sequence: CASSPDGGPETQYF. In DNA, the CDR3 is TGCGCCAGCAGCCCCGACGGGGGGCCAGAGACCCAGTACTTC. The variable domain in full, completed from reference TRBV5-1 and TRBJ2-5, reads KAGVTQTPRYLIKTRGQQVTLSCSPISGHRSVSWYQQTPGQGLQFLFEYFSETQRNKGNFPGRFSGRQFSNSRSEMNVSTLELGDSALYLCASSPDGGPETQYFGPGTRLLVL.

This clonotype was seen only a few times. Relative to the germline gene, one junction end is altered; a read error may explain this. This chain uses TRBV27 with TRBJ2-1; 14 nucleotides match TRBD2. Germline CDR1 MNHEY, CDR2 SMNVEV (reference sequence). The CDR3 has 19 amino acids. The DNA of the CDR3 is TGTGCCAGCAGTTCGGAAGGGATGGGACTAGCGGGGGTCTACAATGGGCAGTTCTTC. It specifies CASSSEGMGLAGVYNGQFF.

This clonotype was seen ten or more times. This rearrangement joins TRBV29-1 to TRBJ2-4; D could derive from TRBD1 or TRBD2 (5 bases each). This CDR3 region has 13 residues. V lost 0 bases and J lost 11, with 14 bases in between. Germline V lookup: CDR1 SQVTM, CDR2 ANQGSEA. The CDR3: CSVEENGGTVQYF. The CDR3 DNA reads as TGCAGCGTTGAAGAAAATGGGGGTACAGTTCAGTACTTC. Based on the CDR3 plus reference TRBV29-1 and TRBJ2-4, the full variable domain is SAVISQKPSRDICQRGTSLTIQCQVDSQVTMMFWYRQQPGQSLTLIATANQGSEATYESGFVIDKFPISRPNLTFSTLTVSNMSPEDSSIYLCSVEENGGTVQYFGAGTRLSVL.

As concerns this clonotype: A single base separates this from a much larger clone, so it may be a read error. This chain links TRBV20-1 with TRBJ1-4; D is unclear. This CDR3 comprises 18 residues. In germline, CDR1 is DFQATT, CDR2 SNEGSKA (reference sequence). The CDR3 sequence is CSARVPGTSSATSEKLFF. In nucleotides, the CDR3 is TGCAGTGCTAGAGTTCCGGGTACCTCTTCTGCAACTAGTGAAAAACTGTTTTTT.

The sample holds many counts of this clonotype. The rearrangement links TRBV6-5 to TRBJ2-7; D is perhaps TRBD2 (5 bases). Trimming took off 6 bases at V and 4 bases at J, with 22 bases between the two ends. Germline loops: CDR1 MNHEY, CDR2 SVGAGI. There are 16 residues in the CDR3. In DNA, the CDR3 is TGTGCCAGCAGATCCTCCTCGGGAACCACAATTTACGAGCAGTACTTC. Its protein is CASRSSSGTTIYEQYF.

This clonotype was recorded a few times. The J gene is TRBJ2-4, the V gene TRBV11-2, with 10 bases that match TRBD1. TRBJ2-7 matches the DNA end more closely, so the J call is doubtful. Looked up from germline, CDR1 is SGHAT and CDR2 is FQNNGV. CDR3 length: 17 residues. In nucleotides, the CDR3 is TGTGCCAGCAGCTCAGGCAGATGGACAGGGGGAATCGGCGAGCAGTACTTC. Its protein product is CASSSGRWTGGIGEQYF.

This clonotype was seen ten or more times. The chain is built from TRBV25-1 and TRBJ1-2; the match to TRBD1 covers 8 bases. V was pared by 2 bases and J by 6 bases, with 8 bases of the junction left unmatched. The CDR3 is 15 residues long. CDR1 and CDR2 from the germline V gene are MGHDK and SYGVNS. The CDR3 DNA follows: TGTGCCAGCAGTGAACTACAGGGGGAGAGGAATGGCTACACCTTC. As protein: CASSELQGERNGYTF.